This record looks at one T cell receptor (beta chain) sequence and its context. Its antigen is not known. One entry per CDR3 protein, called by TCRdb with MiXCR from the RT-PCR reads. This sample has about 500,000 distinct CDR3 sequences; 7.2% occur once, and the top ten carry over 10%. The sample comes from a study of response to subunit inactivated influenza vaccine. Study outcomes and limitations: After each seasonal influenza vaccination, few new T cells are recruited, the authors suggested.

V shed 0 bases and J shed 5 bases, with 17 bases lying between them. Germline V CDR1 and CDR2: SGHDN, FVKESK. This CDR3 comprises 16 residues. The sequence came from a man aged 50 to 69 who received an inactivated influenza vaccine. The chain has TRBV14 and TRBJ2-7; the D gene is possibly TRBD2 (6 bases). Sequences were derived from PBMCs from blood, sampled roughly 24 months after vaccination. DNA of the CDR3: TGTGCCAGCAGCCAAGAATGGTGGCTAGCGTGCAACGAGCAGTACTTC. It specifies CASSQEWWLACNEQYF. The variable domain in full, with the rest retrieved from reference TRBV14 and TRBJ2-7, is EAGVTQFPSHSVIEKGQTVTLRCDPISGHDNLYWYRRVMGKEIKFLLHFVKESKQDESGMPNNRFLAERTGGTYSTLKVQPAELEDSGVYFCASSQEWWLACNEQYFGPGTRLTVT.